This T cell receptor beta chain was captured in a study of cytomegalovirus exposure and HLA in healthy donors. J was trimmed by 9 bases and V by 0 bases; bases with no gene match: 8. The CDR3 is made up of 16 amino acids. Germline assignment: CDR1 LNHDA and CDR2 SQIVND (reference sequence). The PCR used 60 Vbeta and 13 Jbeta primers. Profiling relied on immunoSEQ multiplex PCR, and the TCRdb table lists in-frame clones only, not all of them. The table has over 150,000 clones, around 79% seen once; the top ten hold roughly 7.3%. This clonotype was obtained from a male donor in good health and CMV-seropositive. What was sequenced was PBMCs. The chain employs TRBV19 and TRBJ1-5; 10 bases fit TRBD1. The CDR3 reads CASSIDLDRGDWPQHF. The CDR3 DNA sequence: TGTGCCAGTAGTATAGACTTGGACAGGGGGGACTGGCCCCAGCATTTT. Variable domain in full (rest from reference TRBV19 and TRBJ1-5): DGGITQSPKYLFRKEGQNVTLSCEQNLNHDAMYWYRQDPGQGLRLIYYSQIVNDFQKGDIAEGYSVSREKKESFPLTVTSAQKNPTAFYLCASSIDLDRGDWPQHFGDGTRLSIL.